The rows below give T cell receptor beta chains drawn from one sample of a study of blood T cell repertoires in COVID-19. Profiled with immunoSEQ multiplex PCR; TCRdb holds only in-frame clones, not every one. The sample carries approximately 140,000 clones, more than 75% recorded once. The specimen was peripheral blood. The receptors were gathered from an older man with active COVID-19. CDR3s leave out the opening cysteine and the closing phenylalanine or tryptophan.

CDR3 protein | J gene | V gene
ASSEVWGQQLNYGYT | TRBJ1-2 | TRBV2
ASSQDLGTGQLNYGYT | TRBJ1-2 | TRBV4-3
ASSPVWRGHEQY | TRBJ2-7 | TRBV11-2
ASSLLRTVNEQY | TRBJ2-7 | TRBV28
ASSFGGRTYEQY | TRBJ2-7 | TRBV5-4
ASSVGTSGSFLLPETQY | TRBJ2-5 | TRBV19
ASTQAQGNYGYT | TRBJ1-2 | TRBV5-1
ASSHPGMAKNIQY | TRBJ2-4 | TRBV3-1/TRBV3-2
ASSIDKLSSGNTIY | TRBJ1-3 | TRBV5-6
ASSSWTGRDSPLH | TRBJ1-6 | TRBV5-1
ASSLDSNTEAF | TRBJ1-1 | TRBV7-9
ASFVRGTGANVLT | TRBJ2-6 | TRBV5-6
ASSLLNQRSYNEQF | TRBJ2-1 | TRBV5-1
ASSLGPGKGYGYT | TRBJ1-2 | TRBV28
SVEDPGKQTQY | TRBJ2-5 | TRBV29-1
ATQGAGVSSTDTQY | TRBJ2-3 | TRBV24-1
ASSAVGSEAF | TRBJ1-1 | TRBV18